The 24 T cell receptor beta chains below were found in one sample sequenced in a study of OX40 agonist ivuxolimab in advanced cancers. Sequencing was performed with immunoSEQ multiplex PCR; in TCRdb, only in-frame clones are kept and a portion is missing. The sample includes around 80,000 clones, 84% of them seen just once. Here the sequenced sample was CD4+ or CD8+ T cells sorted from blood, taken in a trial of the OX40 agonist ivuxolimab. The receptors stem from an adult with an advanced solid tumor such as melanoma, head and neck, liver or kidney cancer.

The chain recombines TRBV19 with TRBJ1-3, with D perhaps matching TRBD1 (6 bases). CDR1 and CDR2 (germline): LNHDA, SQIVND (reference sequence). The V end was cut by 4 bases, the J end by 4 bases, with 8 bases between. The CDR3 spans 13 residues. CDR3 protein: CASSTRGGNTIYF. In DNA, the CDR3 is TGTGCCAGTAGTACCAGGGGAGGAAACACCATATATTTT.

CDR3 loop: CASGSTRQVTGELFF. The CDR3 region has the DNA TGTGCCAGCGGCTCGACCAGACAGGTTACCGGGGAGCTGTTTTTT. The chain has TRBV9 and TRBJ2-2; D is perhaps TRBD1 (6 bases). Germline CDR1 reads SGDLS; CDR2 reads YYNGEE. The CDR3 contains 15 residues. Trimming took 7 bases from V and 5 from J, leaving 18 bases between them.

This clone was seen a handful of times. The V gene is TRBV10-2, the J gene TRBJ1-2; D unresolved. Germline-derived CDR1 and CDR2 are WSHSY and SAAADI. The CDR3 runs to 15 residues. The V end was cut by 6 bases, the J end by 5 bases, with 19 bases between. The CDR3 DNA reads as TGCGCCAGCAGGAACTCGGGAGGTGGCTATTATGGCTACACCTTC. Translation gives CASRNSGGGYYGYTF.

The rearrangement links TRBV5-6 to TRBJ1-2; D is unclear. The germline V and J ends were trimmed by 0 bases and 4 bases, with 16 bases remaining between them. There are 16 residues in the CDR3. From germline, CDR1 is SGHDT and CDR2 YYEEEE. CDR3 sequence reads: CASSLVRYPLGYGYTF. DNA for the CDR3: TGTGCCAGCAGCTTGGTACGATATCCCCTAGGCTATGGCTACACCTTC.

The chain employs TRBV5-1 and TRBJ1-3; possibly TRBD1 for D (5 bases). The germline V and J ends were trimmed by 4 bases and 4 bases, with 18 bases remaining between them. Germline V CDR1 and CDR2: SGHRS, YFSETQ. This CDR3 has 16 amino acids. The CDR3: CASSPGLNLGGNTIYF. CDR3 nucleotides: TGCGCCAGCAGCCCGGGGCTGAATCTCGGGGGAAACACCATATATTTT.

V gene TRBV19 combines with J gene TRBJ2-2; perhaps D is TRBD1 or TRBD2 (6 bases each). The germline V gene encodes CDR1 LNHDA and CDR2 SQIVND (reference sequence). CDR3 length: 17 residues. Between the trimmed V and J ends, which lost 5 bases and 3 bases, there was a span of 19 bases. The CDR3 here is CASSLPRGRRDTGELFF. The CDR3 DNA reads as TGTGCCAGTAGTTTACCTCGGGGGCGCCGTGACACCGGGGAGCTGTTTTTT.

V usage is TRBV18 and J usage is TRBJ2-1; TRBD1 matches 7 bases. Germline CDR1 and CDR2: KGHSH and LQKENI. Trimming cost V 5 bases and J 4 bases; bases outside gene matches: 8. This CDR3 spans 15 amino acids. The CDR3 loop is CASSFGQVGYNEQFF. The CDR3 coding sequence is TGTGCCAGCTCATTTGGACAGGTAGGATACAATGAGCAGTTCTTC. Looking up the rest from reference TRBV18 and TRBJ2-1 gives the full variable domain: NAGVMQNPRHLVRRRGQEARLRCSPMKGHSHVYWYRQLPEEGLKFMVYLQKENIIDESGMPKERFSAEFPKEGPSILRIQQVVRGDSAAYFCASSFGQVGYNEQFFGPGTRLTVL.

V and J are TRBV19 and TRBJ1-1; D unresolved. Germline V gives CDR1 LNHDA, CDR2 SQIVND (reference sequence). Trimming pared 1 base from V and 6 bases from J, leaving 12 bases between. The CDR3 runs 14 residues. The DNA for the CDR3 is TGTGCCAGTAGTATAGCACTCCAGGTCCCTGAAGCTTTCTTT. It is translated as CASSIALQVPEAFF.

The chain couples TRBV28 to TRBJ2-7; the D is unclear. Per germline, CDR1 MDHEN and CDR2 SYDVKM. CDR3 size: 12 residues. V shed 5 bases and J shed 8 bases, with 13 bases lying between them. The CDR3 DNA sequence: TGTGCCAGCAGTGGACCTTTAGAAAAGCAGTACGTC. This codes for CASSGPLEKQYV.

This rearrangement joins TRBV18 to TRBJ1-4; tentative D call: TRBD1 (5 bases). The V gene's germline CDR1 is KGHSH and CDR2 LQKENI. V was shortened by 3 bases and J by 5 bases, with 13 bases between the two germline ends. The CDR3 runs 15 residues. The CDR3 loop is CASSPAGRRNEKLFF. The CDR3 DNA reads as TGTGCCAGCTCACCGGCGGGACGGAGAAATGAAAAACTGTTTTTT. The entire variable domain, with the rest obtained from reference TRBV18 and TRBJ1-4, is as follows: NAGVMQNPRHLVRRRGQEARLRCSPMKGHSHVYWYRQLPEEGLKFMVYLQKENIIDESGMPKERFSAEFPKEGPSILRIQQVVRGDSAAYFCASSPAGRRNEKLFFGSGTQLSVL.

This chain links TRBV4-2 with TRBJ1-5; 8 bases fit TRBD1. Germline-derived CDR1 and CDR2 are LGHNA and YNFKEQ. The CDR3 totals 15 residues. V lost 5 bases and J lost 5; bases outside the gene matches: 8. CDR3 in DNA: TGTGCCAGCAGCAGGGGGGCAGGGGGCGATCAGCCCCAGCATTTT. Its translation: CASSRGAGGDQPQHF.

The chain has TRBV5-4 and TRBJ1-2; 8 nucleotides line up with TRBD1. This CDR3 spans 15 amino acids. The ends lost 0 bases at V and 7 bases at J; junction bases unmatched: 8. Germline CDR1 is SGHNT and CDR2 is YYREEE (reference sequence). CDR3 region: CASSLAQGARGGYTF. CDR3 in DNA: TGTGCCAGCAGCTTGGCCCAGGGGGCAAGGGGTGGCTACACCTTC.

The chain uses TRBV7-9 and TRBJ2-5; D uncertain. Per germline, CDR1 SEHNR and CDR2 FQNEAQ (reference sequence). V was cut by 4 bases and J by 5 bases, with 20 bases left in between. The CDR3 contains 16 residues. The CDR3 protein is CASSSEASNVGETQYF. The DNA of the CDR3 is TGTGCCAGCAGCTCAGAGGCATCGAACGTGGGCGAGACCCAGTACTTC.

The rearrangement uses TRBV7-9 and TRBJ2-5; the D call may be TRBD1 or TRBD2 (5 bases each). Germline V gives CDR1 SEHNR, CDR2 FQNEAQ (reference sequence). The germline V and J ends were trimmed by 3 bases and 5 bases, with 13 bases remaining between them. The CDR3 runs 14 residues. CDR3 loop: CASSFTDGAETQYF. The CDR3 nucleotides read TGTGCCAGCAGCTTCACCGACGGGGCCGAGACCCAGTACTTC.

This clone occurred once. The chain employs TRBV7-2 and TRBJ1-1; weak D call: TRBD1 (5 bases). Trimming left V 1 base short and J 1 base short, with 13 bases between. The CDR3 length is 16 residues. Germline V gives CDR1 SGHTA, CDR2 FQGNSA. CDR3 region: CASSLEFGRANTEAFF. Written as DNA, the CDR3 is TGTGCCAGCAGCTTAGAATTCGGCAGGGCGAACACTGAAGCTTTCTTT.

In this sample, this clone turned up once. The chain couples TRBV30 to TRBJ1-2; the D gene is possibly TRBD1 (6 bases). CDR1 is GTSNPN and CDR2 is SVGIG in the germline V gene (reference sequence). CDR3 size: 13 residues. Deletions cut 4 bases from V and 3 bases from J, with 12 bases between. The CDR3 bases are TGTGCCTGGAATCCAGGGGAGGACTATGGCTACACCTTC. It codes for CAWNPGEDYGYTF. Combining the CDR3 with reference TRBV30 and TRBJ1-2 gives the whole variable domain SQTIHQWPATLVQPVGSPLSLECTVEGTSNPNLYWYRQAAGRGLQLLFYSVGIGQISSEVPQNLSASRPQDRQFILSSKKLLLSDSGFYLCAWNPGEDYGYTFGSGTRLTVV.

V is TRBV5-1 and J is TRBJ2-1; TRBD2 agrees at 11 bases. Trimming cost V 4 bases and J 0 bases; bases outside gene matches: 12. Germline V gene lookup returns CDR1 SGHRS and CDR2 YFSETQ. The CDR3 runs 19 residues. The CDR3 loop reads CASSAPGTSGGSSYNEQFF. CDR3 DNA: TGCGCCAGCAGCGCACCCGGGACTAGCGGCGGTAGCTCCTACAATGAGCAGTTCTTC.

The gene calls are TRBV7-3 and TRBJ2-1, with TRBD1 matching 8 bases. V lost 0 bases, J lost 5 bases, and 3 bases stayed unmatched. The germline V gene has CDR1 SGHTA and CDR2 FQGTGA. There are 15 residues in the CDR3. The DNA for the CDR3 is TGTGCCAGCAGCTTAACCGGGACAGGAGACAATGAGCAGTTCTTC. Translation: CASSLTGTGDNEQFF.

The CDR3 nucleotides are TGTGCCAGCAGCTACACGGGACAGGTGAATAATTCACCCCTCCACTTT. This gives the protein CASSYTGQVNNSPLHF. The chain has TRBV27 and TRBJ1-6; 8 bases map to TRBD1. The ends lost 6 bases at V and 5 bases at J; junction bases unmatched: 9. CDR1 is MNHEY and CDR2 is SMNVEV in the germline V gene (reference sequence). The CDR3 loop spans 16 amino acids.

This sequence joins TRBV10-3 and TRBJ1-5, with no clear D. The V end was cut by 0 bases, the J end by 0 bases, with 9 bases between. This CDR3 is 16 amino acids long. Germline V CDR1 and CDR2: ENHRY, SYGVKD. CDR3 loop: CAISESKENSNQPQHF. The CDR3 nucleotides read TGTGCCATCAGTGAGTCAAAGGAGAATAGCAATCAGCCCCAGCATTTT.

CDR3 sequence: CASSVGTGNNEQFF. In DNA, the CDR3 is TGTGCCAGCAGTGTCGGGACAGGCAACAATGAGCAGTTCTTC. The chain combines TRBV25-1 with TRBJ2-1, with 8 bases that match TRBD1. The germline CDR1 and CDR2 sequences are MGHDK and SYGVNS. V shed 4 bases and J 5 bases; nucleotides not matched to a gene: 4. There are 14 residues in the CDR3.

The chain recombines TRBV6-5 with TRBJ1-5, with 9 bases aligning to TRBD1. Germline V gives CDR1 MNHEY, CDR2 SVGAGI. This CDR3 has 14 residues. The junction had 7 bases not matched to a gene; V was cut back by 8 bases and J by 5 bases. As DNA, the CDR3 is TGTGCCAGCGAAAGACAGGGGGGTTATCAGCCCCAGCATTTT. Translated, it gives CASERQGGYQPQHF.

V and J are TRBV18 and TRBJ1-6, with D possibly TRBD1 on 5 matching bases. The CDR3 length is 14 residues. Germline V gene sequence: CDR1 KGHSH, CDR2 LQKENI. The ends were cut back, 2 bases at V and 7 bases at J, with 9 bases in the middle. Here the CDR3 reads CASSPGGKNSPLHF. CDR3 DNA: TGTGCCAGCTCACCAGGGGGTAAAAATTCACCCCTCCACTTT. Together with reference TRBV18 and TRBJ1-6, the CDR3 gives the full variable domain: NAGVMQNPRHLVRRRGQEARLRCSPMKGHSHVYWYRQLPEEGLKFMVYLQKENIIDESGMPKERFSAEFPKEGPSILRIQQVVRGDSAAYFCASSPGGKNSPLHFGNGTRLTVT.

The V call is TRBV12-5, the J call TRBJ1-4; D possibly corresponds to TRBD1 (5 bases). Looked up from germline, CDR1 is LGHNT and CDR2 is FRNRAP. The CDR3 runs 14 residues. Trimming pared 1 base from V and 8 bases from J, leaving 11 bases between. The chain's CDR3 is CASGLEQEGEKLFF. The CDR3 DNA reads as TGTGCTAGTGGTTTGGAACAGGAAGGAGAAAAACTGTTTTTT. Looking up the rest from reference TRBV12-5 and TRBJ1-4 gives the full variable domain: DARVTQTPRHKVTEMGQEVTMRCQPILGHNTVFWYRQTMMQGLELLAYFRNRAPLDDSGMPKDRFSAEMPDATLATLKIQPSEPRDSAVYFCASGLEQEGEKLFFGSGTQLSVL.